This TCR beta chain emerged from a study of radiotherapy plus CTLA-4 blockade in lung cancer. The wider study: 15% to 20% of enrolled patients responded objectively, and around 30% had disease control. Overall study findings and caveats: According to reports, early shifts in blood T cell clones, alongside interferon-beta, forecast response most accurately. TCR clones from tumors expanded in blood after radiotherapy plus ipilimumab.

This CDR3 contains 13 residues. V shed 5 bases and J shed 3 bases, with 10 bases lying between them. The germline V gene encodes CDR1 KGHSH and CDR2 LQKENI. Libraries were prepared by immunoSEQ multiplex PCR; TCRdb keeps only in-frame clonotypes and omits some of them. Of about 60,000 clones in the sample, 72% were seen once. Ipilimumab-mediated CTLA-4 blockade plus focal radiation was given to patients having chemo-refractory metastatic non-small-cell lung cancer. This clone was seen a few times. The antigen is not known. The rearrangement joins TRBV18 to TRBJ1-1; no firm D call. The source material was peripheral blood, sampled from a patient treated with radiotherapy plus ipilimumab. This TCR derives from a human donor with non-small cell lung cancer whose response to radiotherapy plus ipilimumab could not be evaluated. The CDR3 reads CASSSNSYTEAFF. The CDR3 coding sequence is TGTGCCAGCTCAAGCAACAGTTACACTGAAGCTTTCTTT.